This T cell receptor beta chain originates from a study of beta chain features in type 1 diabetes. Background on the study: Examination spanned about 110 million sorted cells from all samples. Regarding the study as a whole: Type 1 diabetes patients had TCRB CDR3s that were shorter (moderately but significantly so) in all four CD4+ subsets. In type 1 diabetes patients, VDJ junctions had fewer insertions; deletions at these junctions were more frequent. Cells with high TCR expression could be over-represented when cDNA is sequenced.

The V and J ends lost 4 bases and 9 bases respectively, with 9 bases between them. The CDR3 runs to 12 residues. Germline CDR1 reads WSHSY; CDR2 reads SAAADI. Details on this clone: The target antigen is unknown.

The sequenced template was cDNA made from the entire isolated RNA. Profiling relied on immunoSEQ multiplex PCR, and the TCRdb table lists in-frame clones only, not all of them. Of about 220,000 clones listed, 11% are singletons. This receptor was taken from a man aged 18-30 years in good health. The sample comprised central memory CD4+ T cells from blood. The V gene is TRBV10-2, the J gene TRBJ2-2; D ambiguous. CDR3 protein: CASSVGGRELFF. As DNA, the CDR3 is TGCGCCAGCAGTGTCGGTGGGAGGGAGCTGTTTTTT.